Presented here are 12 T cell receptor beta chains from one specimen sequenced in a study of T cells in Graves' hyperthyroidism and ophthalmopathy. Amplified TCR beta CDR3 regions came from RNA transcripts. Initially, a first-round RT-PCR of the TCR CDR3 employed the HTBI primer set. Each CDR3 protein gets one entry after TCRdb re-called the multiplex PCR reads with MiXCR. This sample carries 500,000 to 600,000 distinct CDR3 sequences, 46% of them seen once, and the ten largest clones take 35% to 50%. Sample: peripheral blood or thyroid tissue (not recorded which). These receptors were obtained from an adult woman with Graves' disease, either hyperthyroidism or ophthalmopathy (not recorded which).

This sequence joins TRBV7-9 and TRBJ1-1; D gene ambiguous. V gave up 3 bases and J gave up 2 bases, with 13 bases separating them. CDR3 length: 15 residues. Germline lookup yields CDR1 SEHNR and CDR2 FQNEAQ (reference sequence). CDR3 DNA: TGTGCCAGCAGCTTTGTCGGGCCGCTAAACACTGAAGCTTTCTTT. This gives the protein CASSFVGPLNTEAFF.

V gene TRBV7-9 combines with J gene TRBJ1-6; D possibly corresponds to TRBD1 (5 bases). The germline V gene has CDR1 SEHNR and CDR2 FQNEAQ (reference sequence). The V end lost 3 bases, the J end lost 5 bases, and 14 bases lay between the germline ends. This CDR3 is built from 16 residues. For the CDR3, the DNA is TGTGCCAGCAGCTTGGTTTGGCCGGGGGATAATTCACCCCTCCACTTT. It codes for CASSLVWPGDNSPLHF.

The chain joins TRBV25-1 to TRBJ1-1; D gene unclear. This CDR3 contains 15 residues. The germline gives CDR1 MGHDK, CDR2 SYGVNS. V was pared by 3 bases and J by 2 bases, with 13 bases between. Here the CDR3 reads CASSEGIIVNTEAFF. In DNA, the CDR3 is TGTGCCAGCAGTGAGGGAATAATAGTCAACACTGAAGCTTTCTTT.

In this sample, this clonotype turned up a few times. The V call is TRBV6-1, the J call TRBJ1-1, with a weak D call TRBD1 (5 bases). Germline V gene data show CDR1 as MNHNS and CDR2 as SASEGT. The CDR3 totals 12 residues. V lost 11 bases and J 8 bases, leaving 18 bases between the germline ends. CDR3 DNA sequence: TGTGCCGGGAGGGATCCGCCAGGGGAAGCTTTCTTT. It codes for CAGRDPPGEAFF.

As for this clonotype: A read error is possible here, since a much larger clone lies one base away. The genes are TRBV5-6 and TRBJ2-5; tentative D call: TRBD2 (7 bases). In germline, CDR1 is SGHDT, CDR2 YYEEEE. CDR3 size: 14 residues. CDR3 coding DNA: TGTGCCGGCAGCCCCCGGGGGGCCCCTGAGACCCAGTACTTC. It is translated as CAGSPRGAPETQYF.

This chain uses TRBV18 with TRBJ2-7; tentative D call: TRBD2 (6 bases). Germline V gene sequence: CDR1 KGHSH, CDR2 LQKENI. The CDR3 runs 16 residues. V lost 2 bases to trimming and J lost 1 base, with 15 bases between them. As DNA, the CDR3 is TGTGCCAGCTCACCATTTAGCGGAGCCTTATCCTACGAGCAGTACTTC. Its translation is CASSPFSGALSYEQYF.

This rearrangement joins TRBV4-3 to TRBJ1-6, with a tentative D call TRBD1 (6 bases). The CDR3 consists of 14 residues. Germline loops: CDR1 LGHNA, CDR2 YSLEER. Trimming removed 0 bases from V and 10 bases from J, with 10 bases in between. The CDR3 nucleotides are TGCGCCAGCAGCCAAGAGATCACAGGGTCACCCCTCCACTTT. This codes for CASSQEITGSPLHF.

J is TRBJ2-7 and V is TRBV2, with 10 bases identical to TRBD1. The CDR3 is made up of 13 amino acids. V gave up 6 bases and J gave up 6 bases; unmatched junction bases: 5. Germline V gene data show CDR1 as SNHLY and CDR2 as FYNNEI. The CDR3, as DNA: TGTGCCAGCAGGGCCCGGACAGGGGGCGAGCAGTACTTC. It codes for CASRARTGGEQYF.

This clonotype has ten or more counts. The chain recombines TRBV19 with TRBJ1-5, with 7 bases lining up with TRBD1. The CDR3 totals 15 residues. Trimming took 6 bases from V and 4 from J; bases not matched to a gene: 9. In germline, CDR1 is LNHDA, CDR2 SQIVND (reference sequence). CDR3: CASSSRQGINQPQHF. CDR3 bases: TGTGCCAGTAGCTCGAGACAGGGTATTAATCAGCCCCAGCATTTT.

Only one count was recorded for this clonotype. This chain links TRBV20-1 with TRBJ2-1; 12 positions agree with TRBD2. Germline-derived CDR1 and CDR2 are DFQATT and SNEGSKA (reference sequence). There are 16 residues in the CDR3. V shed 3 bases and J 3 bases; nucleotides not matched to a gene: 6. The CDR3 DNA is TGCAGTGCTAGGGATCAGACTAGCGGGAGCTACAATGAGCAGTTCTTC. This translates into CSARDQTSGSYNEQFF.

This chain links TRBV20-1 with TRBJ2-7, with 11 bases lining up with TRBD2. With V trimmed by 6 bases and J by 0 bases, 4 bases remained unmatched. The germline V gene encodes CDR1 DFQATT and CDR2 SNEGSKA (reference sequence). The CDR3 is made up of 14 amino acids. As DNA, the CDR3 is TGCAGTGCATATACTAGCGGGAGCTCCTACGAGCAGTACTTC. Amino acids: CSAYTSGSSYEQYF.

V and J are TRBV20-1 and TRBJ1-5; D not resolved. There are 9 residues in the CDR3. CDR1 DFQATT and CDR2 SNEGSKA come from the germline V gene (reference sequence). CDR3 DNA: TGCAGCGCCGGGGAGCACCAGCATTTT. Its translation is CSAGEHQHF.